The 22 T cell receptor beta chains presented below share a single source sample, sequenced in a study of shared clonotypes between healthy human individuals. Naive-designated CD8 cells lacked CD45RO, were positively enriched for CCR7, and omitted terminally differentiated effector memory CD45RA+ cells. Produced via immunoSEQ multiplex PCR; TCRdb's table is partial and in-frame only. The data show millions of clones, more than 85% seen once. The specimen sequenced was naive CD8+ T cells from PBMCs. The receptor source for this set is a young man in good health. Some clones in this sample may be carry-over from other donors' samples.

The chain combines TRBV10-2 with TRBJ2-7; D unclear. V was shortened by 7 bases and J by 2 bases, with 12 bases between the two germline ends. The CDR3 totals 13 residues. Germline CDR1 reads WSHSY; CDR2 reads SAAADI. This CDR3 reads CASTPGPAYEQYF. DNA for the CDR3: TGCGCCAGCACCCCCGGTCCTGCCTACGAGCAGTACTTC.

The rearrangement joins TRBV28 to TRBJ1-1; TRBD1 aligns across 8 bases. Germline CDR1 reads MDHEN; CDR2 reads SYDVKM. J lost 11 bases, V lost 3 bases, and 17 bases had no gene match. The CDR3 totals 16 residues. CDR3 amino acids: CASSLGPDRGPEVAFF. The DNA for the CDR3 is TGTGCCAGCAGTTTGGGACCTGACAGGGGACCAGAGGTGGCTTTCTTT.

This sequence joins TRBV25-1 and TRBJ1-1; no firm D call. CDR1 is MGHDK and CDR2 is SYGVNS in the germline V gene. Trimming took 2 bases from V and 1 from J, leaving 5 bases between them. The CDR3 has 13 residues. The CDR3 DNA reads TGTGCCAGCAGTGAACAGGCGAACACTGAAGCTTTCTTT. This gives the protein CASSEQANTEAFF.

V usage is TRBV6-5 and J usage is TRBJ1-2; D unresolved. Germline CDR1 is MNHEY and CDR2 is SVGAGI. The V and J ends lost 10 bases and 4 bases respectively, with 16 bases between them. This CDR3 contains 13 residues. For the CDR3, the DNA is TGTGCCACCTCGTCCTCAGCCCCCTATGGCTACACCTTC. Translation gives CATSSSAPYGYTF.

The chain employs TRBV5-4 and TRBJ1-1; D uncertain. Germline-derived CDR1 and CDR2 are SGHNT and YYREEE (reference sequence). The ends were cut back, 4 bases at V and 3 bases at J, with 19 bases in the middle. The CDR3 extends over 16 amino acids. CDR3 sequence: CASSLWTVRRDTEAFF. The CDR3 coding sequence is TGTGCCAGCAGCCTGTGGACTGTCAGGAGGGACACTGAAGCTTTCTTT.

The chain combines TRBV7-9 with TRBJ1-3; no definite D call. The CDR3 contains 17 residues. V was shortened by 4 bases and J by 0 bases, with 16 bases between the two germline ends. CDR1 SEHNR and CDR2 FQNEAQ come from the germline V gene (reference sequence). The CDR3 coding sequence is TGTGCCAGCAGCTCCTCACGAAACAGCATCTCTGGAAACACCATATATTTT. Amino acids: CASSSSRNSISGNTIYF.

CDR3 nucleotides: TGTGCCAGCAGTCCCAGGGGGCCGTTTACTGAAGCTTTCTTT. Its translation is CASSPRGPFTEAFF. The rearrangement uses TRBV27 and TRBJ1-1, with 8 bases lining up with TRBD1. This CDR3 is 14 amino acids long. Trimming at V came to 5 bases and at J to 5 bases, leaving 7 bases not matched to a gene. The V gene's germline CDR1 is MNHEY and CDR2 SMNVEV (reference sequence).

The rearrangement links TRBV19 to TRBJ2-3; D could derive from TRBD1 or TRBD2 (5 bases each). CDR1 is LNHDA and CDR2 is SQIVND in the germline V gene (reference sequence). V lost 8 bases to trimming and J lost 1 base, with 13 bases between them. CDR3 size: 14 residues. For the CDR3, the DNA is TGTGCCAGTCGCTGGGTGGGGGGCACAGATACGCAGTATTTT. It codes for CASRWVGGTDTQYF.

This clone was picked up one time. The gene calls are TRBV11-2 and TRBJ2-1, with a possible D match to TRBD2 (5 bases). The CDR3 consists of 17 residues. Deletions cut 0 bases from V and 8 bases from J, with 20 bases between. From germline, CDR1 is SGHAT and CDR2 FQNNGV. CDR3 DNA sequence: TGTGCCAGCAGCTTAGAAGGGCTACTTTCGGGATGGGATGAGCAGTTCTTC. Translating it yields CASSLEGLLSGWDEQFF.

A few counts support this clone. The chain recombines TRBV5-1 with TRBJ1-5, with no clear D. Trimming removed 3 bases from V and 8 bases from J, with 15 bases in between. The CDR3 has 14 amino acids. The germline V gene encodes CDR1 SGHRS and CDR2 YFSETQ. The CDR3 nucleotides read TGCGCCAGCAGCTCCTCCGGGCTGGAGAAGCCCCAGCATTTT. It yields the protein CASSSSGLEKPQHF.

The rearrangement uses TRBV27 and TRBJ2-2; D is perhaps TRBD1 or TRBD2 (6 bases each). Germline lookup yields CDR1 MNHEY and CDR2 SMNVEV (reference sequence). Deletions cut 3 bases from V and 7 bases from J, with 15 bases between. This CDR3 comprises 15 residues. CDR3: CASSFFGGPGGELFF. The CDR3, as DNA: TGTGCCAGCAGTTTCTTCGGGGGCCCCGGCGGGGAGCTGTTTTTT.

The CDR3 region is CASSKGGAGQPAYEQYF. The CDR3 DNA reads TGTGCCAGCAGCAAAGGGGGGGCGGGACAGCCGGCCTACGAGCAGTACTTC. The chain recombines TRBV21-1 with TRBJ2-7; the D call TRBD1 from the table was never checked on the DNA. TRBV21-1 is an annotated pseudogene. The CDR3 totals 17 residues.

The chain is built from TRBV28 and TRBJ2-1, with D possibly being TRBD2 (5 bases). CDR1 MDHEN and CDR2 SYDVKM come from the germline V gene. The CDR3 loop spans 14 amino acids. Trimming removed 6 bases at V and 4 bases at J, with 13 bases between. The CDR3 protein is CASRYSEPYNEQFF. In DNA, the CDR3 is TGTGCCAGCAGGTATAGCGAGCCATACAATGAGCAGTTCTTC. The complete variable domain, with remaining parts taken from reference TRBV28 and TRBJ2-1, reads DVKVTQSSRYLVKRTGEKVFLECVQDMDHENMFWYRQDPGLGLRLIYFSYDVKMKEKGDIPEGYSVSREKKERFSLILESASTNQTSMYLCASRYSEPYNEQFFGPGTRLTVL.

This clone was detected only once. This rearrangement joins TRBV25-1 to TRBJ2-1; D may correspond to TRBD1 or TRBD2 (5 bases each). The V and J ends lost 6 bases and 6 bases respectively, with 12 bases between them. CDR3 size: 13 residues. Germline CDR1 reads MGHDK; CDR2 reads SYGVNS. Written as DNA, the CDR3 is TGTGCCAGCAGCCCGGGACCCTTCAATGAGCAGTTCTTC. It translates to CASSPGPFNEQFF.

This clone was seen more than once but under ten times. The chain links TRBV19 to TRBJ1-1; the match to TRBD1 covers 11 bases. This CDR3 has 15 residues. The J segment lost 6 bases and the V segment lost 1 base, leaving 4 bases of the junction unmatched. The germline V gene has CDR1 LNHDA and CDR2 SQIVND (reference sequence). CDR3 amino acids: CASSIGTGGVAEAFF. The CDR3 bases are TGTGCCAGTAGTATAGGGACAGGGGGCGTCGCTGAAGCTTTCTTT.

The table lists this clone with a count of one. J is TRBJ2-6 and V is TRBV7-9; 7 nucleotides align to TRBD1. V was pared by 5 bases and J by 0 bases, with 13 bases of the junction left unmatched. The CDR3 loop spans 19 amino acids. CDR1 is SEHNR, CDR2 FQNEAQ, per germline (reference sequence). The CDR3 sequence is CASSPHPPGQSSGANVLTF. The CDR3 coding sequence is TGTGCCAGCAGCCCCCATCCACCGGGACAGAGCTCTGGGGCCAACGTCCTGACTTTC.

On this clone: In the same sample, other DNA sequences code for this CDR3. This sequence joins TRBV27 and TRBJ2-7; 7 nucleotides align to TRBD2. V lost 5 bases, J lost 1 base, and 5 bases stayed unmatched. CDR3 length: 14 residues. In germline, CDR1 is MNHEY, CDR2 SMNVEV (reference sequence). CDR3 amino acids: CASSRAGVSYEQYF. DNA of the CDR3: TGTGCCAGCAGTCGGGCGGGAGTGTCCTACGAGCAGTACTTC.

CDR3 sequence (DNA): TGTGCCAGCAGCTTAAATAGTAGGGCTAGCGGGACAGGCAATGAGCAGTTCTTC. It is translated as CASSLNSRASGTGNEQFF. The rearrangement links TRBV7-6 to TRBJ2-1, with D perhaps TRBD2 (9 bases). The V end lost 2 bases, the J end lost 6 bases, and 23 bases lay between the germline ends. The CDR3 runs 18 residues. CDR1 SGHVS and CDR2 FNYEAQ come from the germline V gene.

This clone was detected only once. This chain links TRBV14 with TRBJ1-1; a weak D match, TRBD1 (6 bases). With 4 bases removed from V and 5 bases from J, the gap between germline ends came to 20 bases. The CDR3 loop spans 16 amino acids. CDR1 is SGHDN and CDR2 is FVKESK in the germline V gene. CDR3 amino acids: CASSLEFFTGYTEAFF. The DNA of the CDR3 is TGTGCCAGCAGCCTTGAGTTTTTCACAGGGTATACTGAAGCTTTCTTT.

This chain connects TRBV25-1 to TRBJ1-5; D is perhaps TRBD1 (5 bases). Trimming stripped 1 base from V and 0 bases from J, with 10 bases between. Germline loops: CDR1 MGHDK, CDR2 SYGVNS. This CDR3 comprises 16 residues. CDR3 sequence: CASSEWKGDSNQPQHF. The CDR3 DNA reads as TGTGCCAGCAGTGAATGGAAAGGGGATAGCAATCAGCCCCAGCATTTT. Complete variable domain (other parts from reference TRBV25-1 and TRBJ1-5): EADIYQTPRYLVIGTGKKITLECSQTMGHDKMYWYQQDPGMELHLIHYSYGVNSTEKGDLSSESTVSRIRTEHFPLTLESARPSHTSQYLCASSEWKGDSNQPQHFGDGTRLSIL.

The rearrangement joins TRBV28 to TRBJ2-3, with 7 positions matching TRBD2. The CDR3 is 15 residues long. V shed 7 bases, J shed 1 base, and the junction held 8 bases outside the gene matches. Per the germline V gene, CDR1 is MDHEN and CDR2 is SYDVKM. Written as DNA, the CDR3 is TGTGCCAGCATCCTAGAGGCGGGAGGCACAGATACGCAGTATTTT. Encoded protein: CASILEAGGTDTQYF.

The V call is TRBV27, the J call TRBJ2-7; no definite D call. CDR3 size: 14 residues. The germline V gene encodes CDR1 MNHEY and CDR2 SMNVEV (reference sequence). Trimming took 6 bases from V and 1 from J, leaving 13 bases between them. DNA of the CDR3: TGTGCCAGCAGATTTGGACCCGGATCCTACGAGCAGTACTTC. Translating it yields CASRFGPGSYEQYF.